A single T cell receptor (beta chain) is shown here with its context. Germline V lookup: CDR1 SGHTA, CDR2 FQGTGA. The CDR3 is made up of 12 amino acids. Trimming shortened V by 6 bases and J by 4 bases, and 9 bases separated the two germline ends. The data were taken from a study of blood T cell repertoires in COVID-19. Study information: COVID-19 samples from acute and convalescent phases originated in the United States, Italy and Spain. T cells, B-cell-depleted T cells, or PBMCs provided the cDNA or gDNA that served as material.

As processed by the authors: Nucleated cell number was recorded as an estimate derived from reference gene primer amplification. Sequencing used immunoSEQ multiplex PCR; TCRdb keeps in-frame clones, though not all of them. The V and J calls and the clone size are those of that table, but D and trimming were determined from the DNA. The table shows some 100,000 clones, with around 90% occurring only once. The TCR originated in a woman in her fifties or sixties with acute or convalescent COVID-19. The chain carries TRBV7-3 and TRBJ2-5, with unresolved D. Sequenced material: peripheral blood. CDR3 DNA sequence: TGTGCCAGCAGTTCGGGTGGAGAGACCCAGTACTTC. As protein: CASSSGGETQYF. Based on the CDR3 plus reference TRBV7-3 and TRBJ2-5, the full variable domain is GAGVSQTPSNKVTEKGKYVELRCDPISGHTALYWYRQSLGQGPEFLIYFQGTGAADDSGLPNDRFFAVRPEGSVSTLKIQRTERGDSAVYLCASSSGGETQYFGPGTRLLVL.